Below, one TCR delta chain is given with its context. This clone was seen once. Its antigen is currently not known. A far larger clone is a single base away, which makes a read error likely. The data stem from a study of fetal and pediatric gammadelta thymocytes (dated by TCRdb to 2022 to 2024). Looking at the study overall: To strengthen a single-cell study of gammadelta thymocyte development, the researchers used bulk gammadelta thymocyte repertoires that mixed previously published data with newly generated, unpublished data. A total of roughly 10 subjects, comprising 3 fetal thymus donors and 7 pediatric thymus donors, were covered by the bulk gammadelta thymocyte repertoire set. The bulk gammadelta thymocyte repertoires combined unpublished data with previously published data (refs 27,28). To increase subject numbers and strengthen the CDR3 publicity analysis, bulk TCR repertoire data were added. Here is what the overall study found, with its caveats: Fetal gammadelta thymocyte repertoires were previously reported to be enriched for TRDV2, TRGV8 and TRGV9 usage, low N additions and public CDR3s compared with post-natal repertoires.

The trim is 5 bases for V and 0 bases for J, with a gap of 22 bases between the germline ends. From the cysteine up to the phenylalanine, the CDR3 has a length of 20 residues. The kept DNA is CDR3 alone, 60 bases in frame from the first base. The germline V gene yields GEAIGNYY for CDR1 and EKD for CDR2. The sequencer listed for this sample is Illumina MiSeq. The original methods were these. For the publicity analysis, the Vgamma9Vdelta2 and nonVgamma9Vdelta2 bulk CDR3 files from each subject were merged to form one combined repertoire per subject. CDR3 publicity was given a score from 0 to 19 by checking each amino acid sequence across 9 single-cell datasets and around eleven bulk repertoires with base R and dplyr. TCRdb reprocessed the public data with the CATT caller; entries with the same nucleotide sequence were combined afterwards. It is TCRdb's table, rather than the study itself, that gives the V and J calls and clone size. The sample records more than 90 delta-chain clones, roughly 13% of which are singletons. The ten largest clonotypes hold 99% of the sample.

For staining, thymocytes received Zombie NIR viability dye along with antibodies against CD3 (UCHT1), TCRgammadelta (11F2), TCRVgamma9 (IMMU360) and TCRVdelta2 (IMMU389). Bulk TRD and TRG CDR3 repertoires were produced separately from sorted Vgamma9Vdelta2 and nonVgamma9Vdelta2 gammadelta thymocytes taken from human fetal and pediatric thymuses. In Belgium, pediatric thymus tissue was obtained from children undergoing cardiac surgery. The pediatric thymus donors included in the study ranged in age from roughly 1 to 11 years. Thymic cell suspensions were prepared from fetal and post-natal thymuses as described previously. Cells that were CD3+ gammadeltaTCR+ Vgamma9+ Vdelta2+ were sorted as Vgamma9Vdelta2 thymocytes. Cells were sorted on a FACS Aria III cell sorter (BD Biosciences).

The sequence came from a child who underwent cardiac surgery and was recorded as healthy. The chain is encoded by TRDV2 joined to TRDJ3; possibly the D gene is TRDD3, per 6 matching bases. The J gene was missing in TCRdb and was found by matching the end of the DNA to germline. The sample consisted of Vgamma9Vdelta2 gamma-delta T cells from the thymus. In light of the paper, this sample's cell subset or site label describes: sorted CD3+gammadeltaTCR+Vgamma9+Vdelta2+ thymocytes. Read as DNA, the sequence is TGTGCCTGTGGCCCGGTGATACGCAAAGGAAGCTCCTGGGACACCCGACAGATGTTTTTC. Its protein is CACGPVIRKGSSWDTRQMFF.